The T cell receptor beta chain described here comes from a study of blood T cell repertoires in COVID-19 (dated by TCRdb to 2020 to 2021). At the level of the whole study: Collaborator samples came from the United States, Italy and Spain and covered acute and convalescent phases of COVID-19. Samples came from the ongoing ImmuneRACE study (first 160 participants) plus 1,254 subjects from 6 global collaborators. The material from the prospective study consisted of cDNA or gDNA derived from T cells, B-cell-depleted T cells, or PBMCs. The sample metadata nearly always contained a de-identified subject ID, COVID-19 status, age in years and sex. The repertoires were made available in a free public database intended to serve as a resource for research on the immune response to SARS-CoV-2. The dataset comprised deeply sampled blood TCRbeta repertoires from subjects exposed to, actively infected with, or recovered from COVID-19. Where available, HLA class I and class II types were obtained from metadata supplied by the sample provider rather than from assay-based typing.

TCRbeta CDR3 regions were amplified from genomic DNA by means of the immunoSEQ Assay, a bias-controlled multiplex PCR. In the original analysis: The number of nucleated cells in each sample was estimated from the amplification of reference gene primers within the assay. To quantify the absolute abundance of each unique TCRbeta CDR3 rearrangement, sequence reads were collapsed and filtered. For each sample, productive Simpson clonality was calculated as the square root of Simpson's diversity index over productive rearrangements. TCRdb carries this immuneACCESS record with in-frame sequences only. Its versions omit some clonotypes, under half of them owing to an unresolved V gene in the studies checked, with the rest unexplained. V, J and clone size are taken as reported in that table, and D and trimming were inferred from the DNA itself. In all, the sample holds under 350,000 clones, and over 75% of those were seen once. The ten largest clones represent approximately 10% of the sample.

Whole blood was collected in K2EDTA tubes by collaborating institutions according to the institutions' own protocols. Collaborator samples were shipped for TCRbeta analysis as frozen whole blood, isolated PBMCs, or DNA extracted from either sample type. Reading from cysteine to phenylalanine, the CDR3 counts 15 amino acids. Only the CDR3 DNA stays, 45 bases, in frame from base 1. Remarks on this clone: What antigen it recognizes has not been identified. No base qualities exist here, and no much larger clone lies one base off it.

General study outcomes and caveats: The amount of clinical and demographic metadata varied by source and participant and was provided uncurated.

Material for sequencing was peripheral blood. The chain joins TRBV21-1 to TRBJ1-1; the table calls TRBD1, which could not be checked here. TRBV21-1 is classified as a pseudogene. This TCR was sampled from a woman aged 70 to 79 with acute or convalescent COVID-19. The DNA reads as follows: TGTGCCAGCAGCTGCTTACAGGGGGCCGTGGGTGAAGCTTTCTTT. This gives the protein CASSCLQGAVGEAFF.